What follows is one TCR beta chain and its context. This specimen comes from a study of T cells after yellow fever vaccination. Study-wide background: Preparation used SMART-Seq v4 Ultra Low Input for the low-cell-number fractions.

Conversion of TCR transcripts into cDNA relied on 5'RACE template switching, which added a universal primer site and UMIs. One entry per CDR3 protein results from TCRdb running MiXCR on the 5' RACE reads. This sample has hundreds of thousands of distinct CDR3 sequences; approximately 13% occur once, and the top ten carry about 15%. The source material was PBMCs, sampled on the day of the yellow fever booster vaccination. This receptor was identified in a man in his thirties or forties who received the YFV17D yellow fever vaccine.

The CDR3 sequence is CASSSLAGGPRDTQYF. In DNA, the CDR3 is TGTGCCAGCAGCTCGCTAGCGGGAGGGCCAAGAGATACGCAGTATTTT. V usage is TRBV7-2 and J usage is TRBJ2-3; the match to TRBD2 covers 12 bases. The length of the CDR3 is 16 residues. Germline values: CDR1 SGHTA, CDR2 FQGNSA. The J segment lost 5 bases and the V segment lost 4 bases, leaving 7 bases of the junction unmatched.